Each of the 6 T cell receptor beta chains below was sequenced from the same sample in a study of OX40 agonist ivuxolimab in advanced cancers. Using immunoSEQ multiplex PCR, the repertoire was profiled, and TCRdb retains in-frame clones only, with some absent. The sample shows some 83,000 clones, 75% to 95% of them seen only once. The material was CD4+ or CD8+ T cells sorted from blood, obtained in a trial of the OX40 agonist ivuxolimab. The receptor source for this set is an adult with an advanced solid tumor such as melanoma, head and neck, liver or kidney cancer.

The chain recombines TRBV27 with TRBJ2-3, with D unclear. Germline assignment: CDR1 MNHEY and CDR2 SMNVEV (reference sequence). V was trimmed by 7 bases and J by 2 bases, leaving 19 bases between them. This CDR3 region has 16 residues. The CDR3 protein is CASMHLGPENTDTQYF. The CDR3 nucleotides are TGTGCCAGCATGCATTTAGGACCAGAGAACACAGATACGCAGTATTTT.

V usage is TRBV18 and J usage is TRBJ1-1; 8 bases align to TRBD1. The germline gives CDR1 KGHSH, CDR2 LQKENI. This CDR3 has 15 amino acids. Trimming at V came to 4 bases and at J to 1 base, leaving 5 bases not matched to a gene. CDR3 region: CASSRDRRTNTEAFF. The CDR3 DNA is TGTGCCAGCTCACGGGACAGGAGGACGAACACTGAAGCTTTCTTT.

V gene TRBV7-9 combines with J gene TRBJ1-3; TRBD1 matches 9 bases. The CDR3 covers 15 residues. V lost 5 bases, J lost 2 bases, and 4 bases stayed unmatched. The germline V gene has CDR1 SEHNR and CDR2 FQNEAQ (reference sequence). The CDR3 bases are TGTGCCAGCAGCGGTAGACAGGGGGCTGGAAACACCATATATTTT. Its protein product is CASSGRQGAGNTIYF.

This CDR3 reads CASRRQGGNQPQHF. CDR3 DNA sequence: TGTGCCAGCAGGCGACAGGGGGGAAATCAGCCCCAGCATTTT. The chain is built from TRBV6-5 and TRBJ1-5, with TRBD1 matching 9 bases. The CDR3 has 14 amino acids. Germline-derived CDR1 and CDR2 are MNHEY and SVGAGI. Trimming took 6 bases from V and 4 from J; bases not matched to a gene: 4.

For the CDR3, the DNA is TGTGCCAGCAGTTTTCAATATGGGGCCCCCACCTCCTACGAGCAGTACTTC. Residues: CASSFQYGAPTSYEQYF. This sequence joins TRBV28 and TRBJ2-7, with D possibly being TRBD1 (5 bases). The CDR3 consists of 17 residues. Germline V gene sequence: CDR1 MDHEN, CDR2 SYDVKM. V gave up 3 bases and J gave up 0 bases, with 18 bases separating them.

V usage is TRBV6-6 and J usage is TRBJ2-7; D is ambiguous. CDR3 length: 15 amino acids. The V end was cut by 7 bases, the J end by 4 bases, with 20 bases between. Germline V gives CDR1 MNHNY, CDR2 SVGAGI (reference sequence). The CDR3 loop is CASTSGWGLGYEQYF. In DNA form, the CDR3 reads TGTGCCAGCACCTCAGGTTGGGGTCTGGGATACGAGCAGTACTTC.